Listed here is a single T cell receptor beta chain. Symptom resolution, clearance, or two negative PCRs marked donors in Cohort 3 as recovered. Data came from immunoSEQ multiplex PCR; TCRdb stores just in-frame clones and leaves some out. The sample yields approximately 400,000 clones, about 89% seen once. The data were obtained in a study of blood T cell repertoires in COVID-19. Study overall: Whether acute or convalescent, the COVID-19 samples came from the United States, Italy and Spain.

Germline V lookup: CDR1 SGHTA, CDR2 FQGNSA. The V end lost 0 bases, the J end lost 4 bases, and 15 bases lay between the germline ends. The length of the CDR3 is 16 residues. The TCR comes from a man aged 25-40 years who had recovered from COVID-19. The specimen was PBMCs or T cells enriched from blood (not recorded which). The chain couples TRBV7-2 to TRBJ1-2; D is possibly TRBD1 (6 bases). The CDR3 DNA follows: TGTGCCAGCAGCTTAGCGCCGGACAGAGCTCCCTATGGCTACACCTTC. It is translated as CASSLAPDRAPYGYTF.